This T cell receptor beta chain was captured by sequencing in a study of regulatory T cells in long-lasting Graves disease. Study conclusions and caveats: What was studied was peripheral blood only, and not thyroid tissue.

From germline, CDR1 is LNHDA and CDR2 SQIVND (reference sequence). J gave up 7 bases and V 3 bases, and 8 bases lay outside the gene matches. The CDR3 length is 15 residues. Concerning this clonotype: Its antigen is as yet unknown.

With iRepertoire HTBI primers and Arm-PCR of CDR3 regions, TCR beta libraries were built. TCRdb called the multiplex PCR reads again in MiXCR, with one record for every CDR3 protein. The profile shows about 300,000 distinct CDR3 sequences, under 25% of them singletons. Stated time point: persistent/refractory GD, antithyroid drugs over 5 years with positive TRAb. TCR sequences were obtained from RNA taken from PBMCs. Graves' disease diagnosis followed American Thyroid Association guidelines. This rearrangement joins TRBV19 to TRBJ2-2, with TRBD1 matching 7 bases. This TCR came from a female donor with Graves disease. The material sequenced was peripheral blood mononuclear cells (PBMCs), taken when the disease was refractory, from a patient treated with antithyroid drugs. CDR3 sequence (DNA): TGTGCCAGTAGTATCCTGACGACAGGGATCGGGGAGCTGTTTTTT. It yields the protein CASSILTTGIGELFF.